The 25 T cell receptor beta chains given below trace back to one sample, sequenced in a study of shared clonotypes between healthy human individuals. Repertoires were generated with immunoSEQ multiplex PCR, while TCRdb's copy carries only in-frame clones and drops some. The sample lists approximately 2,300,000 clones; approximately 90% were seen once. The material sequenced was naive CD4+ T cells from PBMCs. Stated subset: CD45RA+ positively selected. The receptors here all came from a man aged 18-30 years in good health. Some clones in this sample may be carry-over from other donors' samples.

The DNA for the CDR3 is TGCGCCAGCAGCTTGGGGAATAGCGGTTCCTACGAGCAGTACTTC. This sequence encodes CASSLGNSGSYEQYF. The chain carries TRBV5-1 and TRBJ2-7; possible D gene TRBD2, 6 bases. Germline CDR1 reads SGHRS; CDR2 reads YFSETQ. This CDR3 is 15 amino acids long. Trimming stripped 0 bases from V and 1 base from J, with 11 bases between.

This clone was seen once. The chain has TRBV7-9 and TRBJ1-5, with 9 bases identical to TRBD1. With 4 bases clipped from V and 5 bases from J, the junction kept 6 bases outside the gene matches. Looked up from germline, CDR1 is SEHNR and CDR2 is FQNEAQ (reference sequence). The CDR3 covers 15 residues. CDR3 DNA: TGTGCCAGCAGCTCTTACAGGGGGCCAGATCAGCCCCAGCATTTT. Translated: CASSSYRGPDQPQHF.

This chain connects TRBV5-4 to TRBJ2-3; 7 bases are shared with TRBD2. The CDR3 totals 15 residues. Per the germline V gene, CDR1 is SGHNT and CDR2 is YYREEE (reference sequence). Unmatched junction bases numbered 5, after V lost 3 bases and J lost 1 base. CDR3 bases: TGTGCCAGCAGCTCCGGAGGGAGGGGCACAGATACGCAGTATTTT. It translates to CASSSGGRGTDTQYF. The variable domain in full, completed from reference TRBV5-4 and TRBJ2-3, reads ETGVTQSPTHLIKTRGQQVTLRCSSQSGHNTVSWYQQALGQGPQFIFQYYREEENGRGNFPPRFSGLQFPNYSSELNVNALELDDSALYLCASSSGGRGTDTQYFGPGTRLTVL.

This rearrangement joins TRBV5-1 to TRBJ1-5, with D perhaps TRBD1 (6 bases). Germline loops: CDR1 SGHRS, CDR2 YFSETQ. The CDR3 runs 13 residues. Trimming stripped 4 bases from V and 6 bases from J, with 11 bases between. DNA of the CDR3: TGCGCCAGCAGCCCGGACAGTACTCAGCCCCAGCATTTT. It encodes CASSPDSTQPQHF.

The chain has TRBV11-1 and TRBJ2-5; D gene uncertain. Trimming took off 5 bases at V and 2 bases at J, with 12 bases between the two ends. The CDR3 totals 14 residues. The germline CDR1 and CDR2 sequences are SGHAT and FQDESV (reference sequence). CDR3 protein: CASSLAGPQETQYF. Written as DNA, the CDR3 is TGTGCCAGCAGCCTCGCCGGTCCTCAAGAGACCCAGTACTTC.

The table lists this clone with a count of one. The V call is TRBV5-6, the J call TRBJ1-2, with no clear D. V shed 1 base and J shed 6 bases, with 10 bases lying between them. Germline assignment: CDR1 SGHDT and CDR2 YYEEEE. CDR3 length equals 13 residues. Here the CDR3 DNA reads TGTGCCAGCAGCTTGACCCTCATCAATGGCTACACCTTC. Residues: CASSLTLINGYTF. Complete variable domain (other parts from reference TRBV5-6 and TRBJ1-2): DAGVTQSPTHLIKTRGQQVTLRCSPKSGHDTVSWYQQALGQGPQFIFQYYEEEERQRGNFPDRFSGHQFPNYSSELNVNALLLGDSALYLCASSLTLINGYTFGSGTRLTVV.

The chain carries TRBV6-6 and TRBJ1-4; TRBD1 matches at 11 bases. Unmatched junction bases numbered 8, after V lost 0 bases and J lost 11 bases. The CDR3 covers 16 residues. Germline V lookup: CDR1 MNHNY, CDR2 SVGAGI (reference sequence). The CDR3 spells CASSYSEGQGARKLFF. In nucleotides, the CDR3 is TGTGCCAGCAGTTACTCGGAAGGACAGGGGGCGCGGAAACTGTTTTTT.

This chain links TRBV6-5 with TRBJ2-5, with 7 bases fitting TRBD2. The germline V gene encodes CDR1 MNHEY and CDR2 SVGAGI. With V trimmed by 2 bases and J by 1 base, 7 bases remained unmatched. The CDR3 totals 16 residues. The CDR3 sequence: CASSYGLSSGQETQYF. CDR3 DNA: TGTGCCAGCAGTTACGGATTGTCTAGCGGCCAAGAGACCCAGTACTTC.

The V call is TRBV2, the J call TRBJ2-7; TRBD1 matches at 8 bases. The CDR3 is 15 amino acids. V trimming: 6 bases; J trimming: 2 bases; junction bases outside the gene matches: 9. Germline-derived CDR1 and CDR2 are SNHLY and FYNNEI. Here the CDR3 reads CASRGPGDRTYEQYF. The CDR3 nucleotides are TGTGCCAGCAGGGGACCAGGGGACAGGACCTACGAGCAGTACTTC.

The chain joins TRBV4-1 to TRBJ2-3; 13 bases align to TRBD2. Trimming at V came to 5 bases and at J to 2 bases, leaving 4 bases not matched to a gene. The length of the CDR3 is 16 residues. Germline CDR1 MGHRA, CDR2 YSYEKL. CDR3 residues: CASSFGTSGTTDTQYF. In nucleotides, the CDR3 is TGCGCCAGCAGCTTCGGGACTAGCGGGACCACAGATACGCAGTATTTT.

About this clone itself: One end of the junction is discordant with germline, which a read error may explain. The chain links TRBV4-1 to TRBJ1-2, with D perhaps TRBD1 (6 bases). Germline CDR1 is MGHRA and CDR2 is YSYEKL. The CDR3 spans 14 residues. The CDR3 here is CASSQGGALDGYTF. As DNA, the CDR3 is TGCGCCAGCAGTCAAGGGGGGGCGCTTGATGGCTACACCTTC.

In the case of this clone: Compared with germline, one end of the junction differs, possibly owing to a read error. The chain carries TRBV4-3 and TRBJ1-1, with D perhaps matching TRBD1 (6 bases). The germline gives CDR1 LGHNA, CDR2 YSLEER. The CDR3 covers 14 residues. The CDR3 region is CASNQAETRGEAFF. The DNA for the CDR3 is TGCGCCAGCAACCAAGCAGAGACTAGGGGGGAAGCTTTCTTT.

A remark on this clone: Other DNA sequences from this sample encode an identical CDR3 as well. The chain links TRBV25-1 to TRBJ1-1, with unresolved D. CDR1 and CDR2 (germline): MGHDK, SYGVNS. Trimming cost V 4 bases and J 0 bases, with 6 bases left between them. This CDR3 spans 13 amino acids. CDR3 region: CASSGQMNTEAFF. CDR3 bases: TGTGCCAGCAGTGGCCAGATGAACACTGAAGCTTTCTTT.

The rearrangement links TRBV4-2 to TRBJ2-5; 13 bases agree with TRBD2. Germline values: CDR1 LGHNA, CDR2 YNFKEQ. The V and J ends lost 0 bases and 3 bases, in that order; junction bases with no gene match: 10. The CDR3 sequence is 19 residues long. CDR3 DNA: TGTGCCAGCAGCCAAGACCGGGGGACTAGCGGGATTCTTAAAGAGACCCAGTACTTC. Translated, it gives CASSQDRGTSGILKETQYF.

The V and J genes are TRBV19 and TRBJ2-5; D is ambiguous. This CDR3 comprises 14 residues. In germline, CDR1 is LNHDA, CDR2 SQIVND (reference sequence). Trimming removed 1 base from V and 4 bases from J, with 10 bases in between. The CDR3 coding sequence is TGTGCCAGTAGTATAGTGTCAGTTGGAGAGACCCAGTACTTC. Translated: CASSIVSVGETQYF.

The chain combines TRBV7-2 with TRBJ2-1, with unresolved D. CDR3 length equals 15 residues. The V end lost 3 bases, the J end lost 0 bases, and 9 bases lay between the germline ends. Germline CDR1 reads SGHTA; CDR2 reads FQGNSA. Written as DNA, the CDR3 is TGTGCCAGCAGCTTTTCATCACGCTCCTACAATGAGCAGTTCTTC. This translates into CASSFSSRSYNEQFF.

In its sample, this clone was seen once. The rearrangement uses TRBV28 and TRBJ2-1; D is undetermined. Trimming stripped 8 bases from V and 8 bases from J, with 16 bases between. CDR3 length: 13 amino acids. Per the germline V gene, CDR1 is MDHEN and CDR2 is SYDVKM. The CDR3 protein is CASARAASDEQFF. The CDR3 nucleotides read TGTGCCAGCGCCAGAGCAGCCTCCGATGAGCAGTTCTTC.

The genes are TRBV4-1 and TRBJ2-5; tentative D call: TRBD1 (5 bases). CDR1 and CDR2 (germline): MGHRA, YSYEKL. V lost 2 bases to trimming and J lost 5 bases, with 21 bases between them. The CDR3 runs to 17 residues. CDR3 residues: CASSQTSLLQVRETQYF. CDR3 nucleotide sequence: TGCGCCAGCAGCCAAACTTCCCTTTTACAGGTTCGGGAGACCCAGTACTTC.

This chain connects TRBV10-3 to TRBJ1-2; 8 nucleotides align to TRBD1. V lost 2 bases, J lost 5 bases, and 7 bases stayed unmatched. Germline V gene data show CDR1 as ENHRY and CDR2 as SYGVKD. This CDR3 contains 15 residues. The CDR3 DNA follows: TGTGCCATCAGTGAGCCGGACAGGGCGTCGTATGGCTACACCTTC. It yields the protein CAISEPDRASYGYTF.

The chain carries TRBV2 and TRBJ1-2; D gene uncertain. CDR3 length: 14 residues. Germline values: CDR1 SNHLY, CDR2 FYNNEI. Trimming cost V 6 bases and J 4 bases, with 15 bases left between them. The DNA for the CDR3 is TGTGCCAGCAGCTACACCGACTCCTCCTATGGCTACACCTTC. This gives the protein CASSYTDSSYGYTF.

V gene TRBV14 combines with J gene TRBJ1-3; tentative D call: TRBD1 (5 bases). The germline V gene has CDR1 SGHDN and CDR2 FVKESK. CDR3 length: 17 residues. Trimming took 0 bases from V and 2 from J, leaving 14 bases between them. This chain's CDR3 is CASSQDIRPGPGNTIYF. CDR3 DNA sequence: TGTGCCAGCAGCCAAGATATCCGGCCGGGGCCTGGAAACACCATATATTTT.

CDR3 bases: TGTGCCAGCCCTGGGTGGGGGTTGAGGGGGAACTATGGCTACACCTTC. Translation gives CASPGWGLRGNYGYTF. The V and J genes are TRBV9 and TRBJ1-2; tentative D call: TRBD1 (6 bases). V was cut by 7 bases and J by 2 bases, with 21 bases left in between. The germline CDR1 and CDR2 sequences are SGDLS and YYNGEE. The CDR3 has 16 residues.

The chain links TRBV5-1 to TRBJ2-3, with D unresolved. In germline, CDR1 is SGHRS, CDR2 YFSETQ. This CDR3 is 14 amino acids long. Trimming took 0 bases from V and 5 from J, leaving 10 bases between them. The CDR3 here is CASSLGQQIDTQYF. DNA of the CDR3: TGCGCCAGCAGCTTGGGGCAGCAGATAGATACGCAGTATTTT.

V and J are TRBV6-5 and TRBJ2-7, with 9 bases lining up with TRBD2. Germline values: CDR1 MNHEY, CDR2 SVGAGI. V lost 8 bases to trimming and J lost 1 base; unmatched junction nucleotides: 6. The length of the CDR3 is 14 residues. This chain's CDR3 is CASGAGGRSYEQYF. The CDR3, as DNA: TGTGCCAGCGGAGCGGGGGGCCGGTCCTACGAGCAGTACTTC.

This clone was found once. CDR3 bases: TGTGCCAGCTCCCCCGTATCGGGGAACTATGGCTACACCTTC. Translation gives CASSPVSGNYGYTF. The chain combines TRBV18 with TRBJ1-2; D not resolved. The CDR3 is 14 amino acids. The germline V gene encodes CDR1 KGHSH and CDR2 LQKENI. With 6 bases removed from V and 2 bases from J, the gap between germline ends came to 13 bases.